This TCR beta chain originates from a study of CD8+ T cells in alopecia areata. Study outcomes and limitations: Researchers report lesional scalp, most notably alopecia totalis/universalis, outstripped normal scalp in clonality. Between patients, shared TCR sequences were less clear than in mice. This was possibly due in part to HLA diversity in the patient population. Treatment with tofacitinib significantly lowered scalp clonality and reduced expanded CD8+ clones among the top 100.

About this clone itself: The antigen is not known.

Sequencing used cDNA as its template, made by extracting RNA and reverse transcribing it. Assay used: immunoSEQ multiplex PCR; TCRdb lists only in-frame clones, some missing. Of roughly 98,000 clones listed, 50% to 75% are singletons. Documented treatment: oral pan-JAK inhibitor, 5-10 mg twice daily. Germline values: CDR1 LGHNA, CDR2 YSLEER. This CDR3 is built from 14 residues. V lost 5 bases to trimming and J lost 1 base; unmatched junction nucleotides: 2. The material was CD8+ T cells sorted from blood, obtained at week 4, from a patient treated with tofacitinib. The clonotype was recovered from a human donor with alopecia areata. V usage is TRBV4-3 and J usage is TRBJ1-1, with TRBD1 identical over 9 bases. In DNA form, the CDR3 reads TGCGCCAGCAGCTTGACAGGGGGGAACACTGAAGCTTTCTTT. Translation gives CASSLTGGNTEAFF.